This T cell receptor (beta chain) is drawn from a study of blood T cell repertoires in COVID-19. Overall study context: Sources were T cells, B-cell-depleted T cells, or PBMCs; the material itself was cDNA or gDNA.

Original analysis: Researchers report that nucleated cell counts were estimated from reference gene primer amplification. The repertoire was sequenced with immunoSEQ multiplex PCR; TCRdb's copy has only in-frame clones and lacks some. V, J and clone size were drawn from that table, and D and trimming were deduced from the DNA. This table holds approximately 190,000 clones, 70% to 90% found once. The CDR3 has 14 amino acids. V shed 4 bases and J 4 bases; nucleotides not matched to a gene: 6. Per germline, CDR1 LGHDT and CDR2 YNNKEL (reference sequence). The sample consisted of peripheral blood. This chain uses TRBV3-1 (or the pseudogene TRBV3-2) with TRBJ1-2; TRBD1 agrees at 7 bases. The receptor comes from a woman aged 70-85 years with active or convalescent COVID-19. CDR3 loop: CASSRGGEGYGYTF. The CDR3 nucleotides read TGTGCCAGCAGCCGAGGGGGCGAGGGCTATGGCTACACCTTC.